One and the same sample provided the 32 T cell receptor beta chains below, sequenced in a study of blood T cell repertoires in COVID-19. Profiled with immunoSEQ multiplex PCR; TCRdb holds only in-frame clones, not every one. The sample gives approximately 150,000 clones, around 87% of which show up once; around 40% is in the top ten. Sequences were obtained from peripheral blood. The receptors here all came from a man between 45 and 60 years old who had recovered from COVID-19.

The V and J genes are TRBV5-1 and TRBJ1-1, with 8 bases fitting TRBD1. CDR3 length equals 15 residues. Germline-derived CDR1 and CDR2 are SGHRS and YFSETQ. The V gene end was trimmed by 1 base and the J gene end by 2 bases; junction bases not matched to a gene: 4. The CDR3 is CASSLKQGENTEAFF. CDR3 in DNA: TGCGCCAGCAGCTTGAAACAGGGGGAAAACACTGAAGCTTTCTTT. Combining the CDR3 with reference TRBV5-1 and TRBJ1-1 gives the whole variable domain KAGVTQTPRYLIKTRGQQVTLSCSPISGHRSVSWYQQTPGQGLQFLFEYFSETQRNKGNFPGRFSGRQFSNSRSEMNVSTLELGDSALYLCASSLKQGENTEAFFGQGTRLTVV.

The chain couples TRBV11-2 to TRBJ2-7; D gene unclear. V dropped 2 bases and J dropped 2 bases, with 7 bases sitting between them. From germline, CDR1 is SGHAT and CDR2 FQNNGV. The CDR3 has 13 amino acids. The CDR3 DNA sequence: TGTGCCAGCAGCTTAAGAGCCCCCTACGAGCAGTACTTC. Translation: CASSLRAPYEQYF.

The V call is TRBV7-2, the J call TRBJ1-5; TRBD1 matches at 8 bases. CDR1 is SGHTA and CDR2 is FQGNSA in the germline V gene. V shed 1 base, J shed 7 bases, and the junction held 9 bases outside the gene matches. The CDR3 is made up of 16 amino acids. In DNA, the CDR3 is TGTGCCAGCAGCTTAGTGGGGCAGGGGGCAGGGCAGCCCCAGCATTTT. This gives the protein CASSLVGQGAGQPQHF.

V is TRBV19 and J is TRBJ1-1, with 10 bases matching TRBD1. The CDR3 runs to 12 residues. V was clipped by 5 bases and J by 6 bases; unmatched bases: 0. Germline-derived CDR1 and CDR2 are LNHDA and SQIVND (reference sequence). The chain's CDR3 is CASSDRGPEAFF. The CDR3, as DNA: TGTGCCAGTAGTGACAGGGGGCCTGAAGCTTTCTTT.

This chain links TRBV2 with TRBJ2-2, with 13 bases matching TRBD2. Unmatched junction bases numbered 1, after V lost 8 bases and J lost 1 base. Germline CDR1 reads SNHLY; CDR2 reads FYNNEI. This CDR3 has 15 amino acids. CDR3 region: CASGLAGVNTGELFF. The DNA for the CDR3 is TGTGCCAGCGGACTAGCGGGAGTGAACACCGGGGAGCTGTTTTTT.

This chain joins TRBV30 and TRBJ1-1; D unresolved. The V end was cut by 4 bases, the J end by 5 bases, with 17 bases between. The CDR3 totals 14 residues. Germline V gene data show CDR1 as GTSNPN and CDR2 as SVGIG (reference sequence). CDR3 sequence reads: CAWKLGNGYTEAFF. Here the CDR3 DNA reads TGTGCCTGGAAACTAGGCAATGGCTATACTGAAGCTTTCTTT.

CDR3 protein: CASSMDRGNTDTQYF. DNA for the CDR3: TGCGCCAGCAGCATGGACAGGGGCAACACAGATACGCAGTATTTT. The chain combines TRBV5-1 with TRBJ2-3; TRBD1 aligns across 9 bases. CDR1 and CDR2 from the germline V gene are SGHRS and YFSETQ. V gave up 4 bases and J gave up 2 bases; unmatched junction bases: 5. The CDR3 is made up of 15 amino acids. Full variable domain (outside the CDR3, taken from reference TRBV5-1 and TRBJ2-3): KAGVTQTPRYLIKTRGQQVTLSCSPISGHRSVSWYQQTPGQGLQFLFEYFSETQRNKGNFPGRFSGRQFSNSRSEMNVSTLELGDSALYLCASSMDRGNTDTQYFGPGTRLTVL.

The rearrangement joins TRBV7-9 to TRBJ2-5, with TRBD2 matching over 10 bases. The V gene's germline CDR1 is SEHNR and CDR2 FQNEAQ (reference sequence). This CDR3 region has 15 residues. Unmatched junction bases numbered 8, after V lost 5 bases and J lost 5 bases. The chain's CDR3 is CASSPERGGLETQYF. The CDR3 bases are TGTGCCAGCAGCCCCGAGCGGGGGGGCCTTGAGACCCAGTACTTC. Combining the CDR3 with reference TRBV7-9 and TRBJ2-5 gives the whole variable domain DTGVSQNPRHKITKRGQNVTFRCDPISEHNRLYWYRQTLGQGPEFLTYFQNEAQLEKSRLLSDRFSAERPKGSFSTLEIQRTEQGDSAMYLCASSPERGGLETQYFGPGTRLLVL.

The chain carries TRBV11-2 and TRBJ2-5; D is possibly TRBD1 (5 bases). Trimming left V 4 bases short and J 5 bases short, with 20 bases between. There are 16 residues in the CDR3. CDR1 and CDR2 (germline): SGHAT, FQNNGV. In nucleotides, the CDR3 is TGTGCCAGCAGCTCACTACGGAAGGGGATCGCGGAGACCCAGTACTTC. Its protein is CASSSLRKGIAETQYF. The full variable domain, with the rest looked up from reference TRBV11-2 and TRBJ2-5, is EAGVAQSPRYKIIEKRQSVAFWCNPISGHATLYWYQQILGQGPKLLIQFQNNGVVDDSQLPKDRFSAERLKGVDSTLKIQPAKLEDSAVYLCASSSLRKGIAETQYFGPGTRLLVL.

The chain is built from TRBV6-6 and TRBJ1-1, with TRBD1 as a possible D gene (5 bases). The CDR3 consists of 15 residues. CDR1 is MNHNY, CDR2 SVGAGI, per germline (reference sequence). Trimming left V 1 base short and J 4 bases short, with 13 bases between. CDR3 nucleotide sequence: TGTGCCAGCAGTTACTACGGGGGATTGGGCACTGAAGCTTTCTTT. It specifies CASSYYGGLGTEAFF.

The chain joins TRBV5-1 to TRBJ2-1; 7 nucleotides match TRBD1. Germline V gene sequence: CDR1 SGHRS, CDR2 YFSETQ. This CDR3 is 15 amino acids long. V shed 4 bases and J 5 bases; nucleotides not matched to a gene: 9. CDR3 protein: CASSKGQRSDNEQFF. DNA for the CDR3: TGCGCCAGCAGCAAGGGACAGAGATCAGACAATGAGCAGTTCTTC.

V is TRBV6-5 and J is TRBJ1-2; D perhaps matches TRBD1 (5 bases). Looked up from germline, CDR1 is MNHEY and CDR2 is SVGAGI. V was cut by 3 bases and J by 3 bases, with 11 bases left in between. This CDR3 has 14 amino acids. Here the CDR3 DNA reads TGTGCCAGCAGTTATTCCAGGGAGGACTATGGCTACACCTTC. Amino acids: CASSYSREDYGYTF.

The rearrangement joins TRBV3-1 (or the pseudogene TRBV3-2) to TRBJ1-4; a weak D match, TRBD1 (6 bases). The CDR3 is made up of 15 amino acids. The germline gives CDR1 LGHDT, CDR2 YNNKEL (reference sequence). V was trimmed by 4 bases and J by 0 bases, leaving 9 bases between them. This chain's CDR3 is CASSPQGTTNEKLFF. Here the CDR3 DNA reads TGTGCCAGCAGCCCTCAGGGGACAACTAATGAAAAACTGTTTTTT.

The CDR3 protein is CASSLLLQGSGGYTF. CDR3 in DNA: TGTGCCAGCAGCTTACTCTTACAGGGGTCGGGTGGCTACACCTTC. The chain couples TRBV5-8 to TRBJ1-2; 7 bases map to TRBD1. V lost 2 bases and J lost 7; bases outside the gene matches: 11. This CDR3 is built from 15 residues. Germline V gene sequence: CDR1 SGHTS, CDR2 YDEGEE.

The chain uses TRBV2 and TRBJ2-6; 7 bases are shared with TRBD1. The CDR3 loop spans 18 amino acids. Germline lookup yields CDR1 SNHLY and CDR2 FYNNEI. With V trimmed by 6 bases and J by 4 bases, 15 bases remained unmatched. CDR3 nucleotide sequence: TGTGCCAGCAGGTCCGGGACAGTCCCACCTTGGGGGGCCAACGTCCTGACTTTC. It translates to CASRSGTVPPWGANVLTF. Based on the CDR3 plus reference TRBV2 and TRBJ2-6, the full variable domain is EPEVTQTPSHQVTQMGQEVILRCVPISNHLYFYWYRQILGQKVEFLVSFYNNEISEKSEIFDDQFSVERPDGSNFTLKIRSTKLEDSAMYFCASRSGTVPPWGANVLTFGAGSRLTVL.

The V call is TRBV12-5, the J call TRBJ1-2, with D possibly matching TRBD1 (6 bases). There are 13 residues in the CDR3. CDR1 is LGHNT, CDR2 FRNRAP, per germline. Deletions cut 1 base from V and 12 bases from J, with 15 bases between. This chain's CDR3 is CASGLDGRGANTF. CDR3 in DNA: TGTGCTAGTGGTTTGGACGGTCGGGGGGCGAACACCTTC.

The CDR3 bases are TGTGCCAGCAGTAACCGACAGGGTGACGGCACCGGGGAGCTGTTTTTT. Translated: CASSNRQGDGTGELFF. The V call is TRBV27, the J call TRBJ2-2; 7 nucleotides match TRBD1. The germline V gene has CDR1 MNHEY and CDR2 SMNVEV (reference sequence). V lost 5 bases and J lost 4; bases outside the gene matches: 10. The CDR3 is made up of 16 amino acids.

This rearrangement joins TRBV7-2 to TRBJ2-3; TRBD2 agrees at 12 bases. This CDR3 is 17 amino acids long. The V segment lost 3 bases and the J segment 2 bases; nucleotides outside the gene matches: 6. Germline V lookup: CDR1 SGHTA, CDR2 FQGNSA. CDR3 sequence reads: CASSFRGLAGPTDTQYF. The DNA of the CDR3 is TGTGCCAGCAGCTTCAGGGGACTAGCGGGTCCCACAGATACGCAGTATTTT.

This clone has just a few counts. The chain recombines TRBV9 with TRBJ1-2, with TRBD1 as a possible D gene (5 bases). CDR3 length: 15 amino acids. The V gene's germline CDR1 is SGDLS and CDR2 YYNGEE. Trimming took 4 bases from V and 4 from J, leaving 17 bases between them. This CDR3 is CASSPRGGVGYGYTF. DNA for the CDR3: TGTGCCAGCAGCCCCCGGGGAGGGGTGGGCTATGGCTACACCTTC.

The rearrangement uses TRBV4-1 and TRBJ2-1; TRBD1 is a possible D gene (6 bases). The ends were cut back, 7 bases at V and 9 bases at J, with 37 bases in the middle. Germline V lookup: CDR1 MGHRA, CDR2 YSYEKL. The CDR3 is 20 amino acids. The CDR3 DNA is TGCGCCAGCACCTCACCAGGACGGACAGTCAAAGGGGTATCCTGGGGTGAGCAGTTCTTC. This sequence encodes CASTSPGRTVKGVSWGEQFF.

The rearrangement uses TRBV4-3 and TRBJ1-2; D is uncertain. CDR3 length: 14 residues. Germline values: CDR1 LGHNA, CDR2 YSLEER. V was clipped by 3 bases and J by 3 bases, with 11 bases between them. The CDR3 reads CASSQDSTHYGYTF. The CDR3 region has the DNA TGCGCCAGCAGCCAGGACTCTACCCACTATGGCTACACCTTC.

The J gene is TRBJ1-1, the V gene TRBV5-1, with D maybe TRBD1 (5 bases). Germline V gene sequence: CDR1 SGHRS, CDR2 YFSETQ. V lost 0 bases to trimming and J lost 4 bases, with 19 bases between them. This CDR3 is 17 amino acids long. DNA of the CDR3: TGCGCCAGCAGCTTGGCCTCTTCCAGGGATTCTCTCACTGAAGCTTTCTTT. This translates into CASSLASSRDSLTEAFF.

This chain connects TRBV3-1 (or the pseudogene TRBV3-2) to TRBJ1-3, with D perhaps TRBD1 (6 bases). Germline V lookup: CDR1 LGHDT, CDR2 YNNKEL (reference sequence). CDR3 length: 16 residues. Trimming cost V 0 bases and J 2 bases, with 11 bases left between them. CDR3 nucleotide sequence: TGTGCCAGCAGCCAAGATACGGGGGGCGCTGGAAACACCATATATTTT. This codes for CASSQDTGGAGNTIYF.

The chain recombines TRBV10-3 with TRBJ2-5; D possibly corresponds to TRBD2 (6 bases). This CDR3 region has 14 residues. V was trimmed by 9 bases and J by 5 bases, leaving 19 bases between them. Germline V gene sequence: CDR1 ENHRY, CDR2 SYGVKD. The CDR3 bases are TGTGCCATAGGCTGGCAGGACTACCGGGAGACCCAGTACTTC. Amino acid sequence: CAIGWQDYRETQYF.

The chain uses TRBV27 and TRBJ2-6, with D perhaps matching TRBD1 (6 bases). The CDR3 spans 15 residues. CDR1 and CDR2 from the germline V gene are MNHEY and SMNVEV (reference sequence). V was trimmed by 6 bases and J by 6 bases, leaving 15 bases between them. The CDR3 region is CASSHKTGPANVLTF. The CDR3 bases are TGTGCCAGCAGCCACAAGACAGGCCCGGCCAACGTCCTGACTTTC.

This chain links TRBV5-4 with TRBJ1-1; 9 positions match TRBD1. V dropped 4 bases and J dropped 4; count of bases not matched to a gene: 8. Germline CDR1 SGHNT, CDR2 YYREEE (reference sequence). This CDR3 is 15 amino acids long. CDR3 protein: CASSPGQGSRTEAFF. The CDR3 DNA reads as TGTGCCAGCAGCCCCGGACAGGGGAGTCGCACTGAAGCTTTCTTT.

The chain employs TRBV5-1 and TRBJ2-7; 8 nucleotides agree with TRBD1. Trimming took 4 bases from V and 5 from J; bases not matched to a gene: 20. CDR3 length equals 18 residues. Germline-derived CDR1 and CDR2 are SGHRS and YFSETQ. CDR3 loop: CASSRTIQTGQGFNEQYF. In DNA, the CDR3 is TGCGCCAGCAGCCGCACCATCCAAACAGGACAGGGTTTCAACGAGCAGTACTTC. The variable domain in full, with the rest retrieved from reference TRBV5-1 and TRBJ2-7, is KAGVTQTPRYLIKTRGQQVTLSCSPISGHRSVSWYQQTPGQGLQFLFEYFSETQRNKGNFPGRFSGRQFSNSRSEMNVSTLELGDSALYLCASSRTIQTGQGFNEQYFGPGTRLTVT.

The V call is TRBV7-8, the J call TRBJ2-5; 9 nucleotides align to TRBD2. Trimming cost V 10 bases and J 4 bases; bases outside gene matches: 10. Per the germline V gene, CDR1 is SGHVS and CDR2 is FQNEAQ. CDR3 size: 14 residues. The CDR3 reads CATREGLAGETQYF. CDR3 DNA sequence: TGTGCCACCAGAGAGGGACTAGCCGGAGAGACCCAGTACTTC.

The rearrangement uses TRBV6-1 and TRBJ1-2; D gene uncertain. V shed 3 bases and J shed 2 bases, with 4 bases lying between them. The CDR3 loop spans 12 amino acids. CDR1 is MNHNS, CDR2 SASEGT, per germline. In DNA form, the CDR3 reads TGTGCCAGCAGTGAGGCCAACTATGGCTACACCTTC. The encoded protein is CASSEANYGYTF.

V usage is TRBV7-2 and J usage is TRBJ2-7; 7 bases line up with TRBD1. J was trimmed by 5 bases and V by 5 bases; bases with no gene match: 12. This CDR3 region has 15 residues. Looked up from germline, CDR1 is SGHTA and CDR2 is FQGNSA. The CDR3 DNA is TGTGCCAGCAGCCCACTCGAGACAGGGCGCAACGAGCAGTACTTC. Protein product: CASSPLETGRNEQYF.

J is TRBJ2-7 and V is TRBV5-4; the match to TRBD2 covers 7 bases. The V gene end was trimmed by 2 bases and the J gene end by 1 base; junction bases not matched to a gene: 6. This CDR3 contains 15 residues. Germline CDR1 reads SGHNT; CDR2 reads YYREEE (reference sequence). The CDR3 bases are TGTGCCAGCAGCTTAGGACTAGAGGGTTCCTACGAGCAGTACTTC. Translation gives CASSLGLEGSYEQYF.

The chain couples TRBV7-9 to TRBJ2-4, with D perhaps TRBD2 (5 bases). V dropped 1 base and J dropped 0 bases, with 19 bases sitting between them. Germline-derived CDR1 and CDR2 are SEHNR and FQNEAQ (reference sequence). The CDR3 has 19 amino acids. This chain's CDR3 is CASSLGWTDPPVAKNIQYF. In DNA form, the CDR3 reads TGTGCCAGCAGCTTAGGATGGACTGATCCTCCCGTAGCCAAAAACATTCAGTACTTC.